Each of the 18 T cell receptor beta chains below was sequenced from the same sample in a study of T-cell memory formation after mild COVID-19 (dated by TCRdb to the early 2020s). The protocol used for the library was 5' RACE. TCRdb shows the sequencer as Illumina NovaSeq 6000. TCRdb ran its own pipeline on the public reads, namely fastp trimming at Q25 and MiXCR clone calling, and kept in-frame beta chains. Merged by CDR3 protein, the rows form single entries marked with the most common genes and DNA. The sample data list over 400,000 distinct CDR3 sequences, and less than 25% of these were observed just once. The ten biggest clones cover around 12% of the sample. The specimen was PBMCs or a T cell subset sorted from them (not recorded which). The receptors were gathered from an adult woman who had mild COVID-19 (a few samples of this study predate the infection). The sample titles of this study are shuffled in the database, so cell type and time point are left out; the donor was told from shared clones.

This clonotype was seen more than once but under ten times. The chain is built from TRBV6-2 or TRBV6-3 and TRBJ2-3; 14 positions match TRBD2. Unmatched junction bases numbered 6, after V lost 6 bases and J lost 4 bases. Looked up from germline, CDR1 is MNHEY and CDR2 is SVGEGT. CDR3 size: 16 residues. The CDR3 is CASRKMGLAGADTQYF. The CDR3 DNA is TGTGCCAGCAGAAAGATGGGACTAGCGGGAGCAGATACGCAGTATTTT.

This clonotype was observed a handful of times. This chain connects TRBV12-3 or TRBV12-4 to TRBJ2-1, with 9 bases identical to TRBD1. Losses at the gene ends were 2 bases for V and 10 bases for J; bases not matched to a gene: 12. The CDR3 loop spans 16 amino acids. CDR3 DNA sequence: TGTGCCAGCAGTTTATCTCGCGGGACAGGGACTGGGGAGCAGTTCTTC. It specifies CASSLSRGTGTGEQFF.

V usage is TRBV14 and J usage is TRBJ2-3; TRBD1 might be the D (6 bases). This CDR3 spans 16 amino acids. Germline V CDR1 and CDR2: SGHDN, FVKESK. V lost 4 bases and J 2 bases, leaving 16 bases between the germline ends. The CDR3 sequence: CASSPWTAQNTDTQYF. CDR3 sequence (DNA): TGTGCCAGCAGCCCCTGGACAGCCCAAAACACAGATACGCAGTATTTT.

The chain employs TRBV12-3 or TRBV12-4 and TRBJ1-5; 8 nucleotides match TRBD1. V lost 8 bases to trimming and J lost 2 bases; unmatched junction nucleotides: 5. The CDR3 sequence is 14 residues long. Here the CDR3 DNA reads TGTGCCAGCTCGGACAGGGTCGGCAATCAGCCCCAGCATTTT. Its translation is CASSDRVGNQPQHF.

CDR3 sequence (DNA): TGCAGTGCTAAGGGGCGGTTGGCGGGAGGGGATGAGCAGTTCTTC. Its translation: CSAKGRLAGGDEQFF. The chain uses TRBV20-1 and TRBJ2-1, with TRBD2 matching 9 bases. This CDR3 contains 15 residues. The germline gives CDR1 DFQATT, CDR2 SNEGSKA (reference sequence). J gave up 8 bases and V 4 bases, and 12 bases lay outside the gene matches.

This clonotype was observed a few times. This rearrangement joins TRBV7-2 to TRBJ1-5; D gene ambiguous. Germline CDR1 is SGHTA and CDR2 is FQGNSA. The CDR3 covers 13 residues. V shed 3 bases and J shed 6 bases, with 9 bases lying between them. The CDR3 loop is CASSFDPPQPQHF. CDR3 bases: TGTGCCAGCAGCTTTGATCCCCCTCAGCCCCAGCATTTT.

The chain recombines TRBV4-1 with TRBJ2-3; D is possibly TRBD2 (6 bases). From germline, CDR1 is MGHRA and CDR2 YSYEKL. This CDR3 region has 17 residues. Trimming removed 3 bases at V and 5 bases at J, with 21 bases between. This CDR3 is CASSHLIFGGLKDTQYF. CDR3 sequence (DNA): TGCGCCAGCAGCCATCTTATCTTCGGGGGATTGAAAGATACGCAGTATTTT.

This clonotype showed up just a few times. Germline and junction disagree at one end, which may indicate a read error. CDR3 protein: CASSLAGEVRPDDF. The DNA of the CDR3 is TGTGCCAGCAGCTTAGCTGGGGAGGTCAGGCCGGATGACTTC. The rearrangement links TRBV7-2 to TRBJ1-2, with D hard to call. This CDR3 has 14 residues. Germline CDR1 SGHTA, CDR2 FQGNSA. The full variable domain, in which reference TRBV7-2 and TRBJ1-2 provide the parts outside the CDR3, is GAGVSQSPSNKVTEKGKDVELRCDPISGHTALYWYRQSLGQGLEFLIYFQGNSAPDKSGLPSDRFSAERTGGSVSTLTIQRTQQEDSAVYLCASSLAGEVRPDDFGSGTRLTVV.

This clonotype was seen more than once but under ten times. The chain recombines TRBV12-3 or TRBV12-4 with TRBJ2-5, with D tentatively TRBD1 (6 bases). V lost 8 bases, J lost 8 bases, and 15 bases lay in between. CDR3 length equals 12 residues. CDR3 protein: CASSRDTITQYF. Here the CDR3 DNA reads TGTGCCAGCTCCCGGGACACCATAACCCAGTACTTC.

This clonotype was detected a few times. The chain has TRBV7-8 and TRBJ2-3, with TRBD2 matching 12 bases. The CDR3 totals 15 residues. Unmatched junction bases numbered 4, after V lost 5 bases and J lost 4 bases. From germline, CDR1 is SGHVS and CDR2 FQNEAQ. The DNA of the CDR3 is TGTGCCAGCAGCGCTAGCGGGGGGGGAGCAGATACGCAGTATTTT. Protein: CASSASGGGADTQYF.

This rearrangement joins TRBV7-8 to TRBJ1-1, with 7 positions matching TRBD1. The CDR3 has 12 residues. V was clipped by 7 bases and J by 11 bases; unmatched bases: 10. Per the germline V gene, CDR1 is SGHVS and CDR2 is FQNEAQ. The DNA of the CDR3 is TGTGCCAGCACAGTACCGGGACAGACGGCTTTCTTT. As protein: CASTVPGQTAFF.

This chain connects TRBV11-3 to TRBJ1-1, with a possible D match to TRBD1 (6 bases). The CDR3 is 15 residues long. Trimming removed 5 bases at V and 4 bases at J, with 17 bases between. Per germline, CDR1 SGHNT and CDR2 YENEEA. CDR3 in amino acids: CASSGAGTMGTEAFF. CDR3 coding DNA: TGTGCCAGCAGCGGGGCCGGGACAATGGGCACTGAAGCTTTCTTT.

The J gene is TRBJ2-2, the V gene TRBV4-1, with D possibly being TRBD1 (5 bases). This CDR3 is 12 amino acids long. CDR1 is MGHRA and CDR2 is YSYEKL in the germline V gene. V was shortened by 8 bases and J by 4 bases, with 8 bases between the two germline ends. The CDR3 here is CASLRATGELFF. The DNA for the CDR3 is TGCGCCAGCCTCAGGGCCACCGGGGAGCTGTTTTTT.

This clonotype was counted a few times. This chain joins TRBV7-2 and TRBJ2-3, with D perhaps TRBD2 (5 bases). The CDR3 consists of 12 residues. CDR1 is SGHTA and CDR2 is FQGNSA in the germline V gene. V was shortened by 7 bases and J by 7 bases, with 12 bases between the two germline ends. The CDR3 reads CASTNWEYTQYF. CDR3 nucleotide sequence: TGTGCCAGCACAAACTGGGAGTATACGCAGTATTTT.

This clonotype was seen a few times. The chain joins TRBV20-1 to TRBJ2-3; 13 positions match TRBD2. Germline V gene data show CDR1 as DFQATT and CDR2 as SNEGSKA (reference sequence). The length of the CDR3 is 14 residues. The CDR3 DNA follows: TGCAGCGCCAAAGGACTAGCGGGAGAGGATACGCAGTATTTT. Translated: CSAKGLAGEDTQYF.

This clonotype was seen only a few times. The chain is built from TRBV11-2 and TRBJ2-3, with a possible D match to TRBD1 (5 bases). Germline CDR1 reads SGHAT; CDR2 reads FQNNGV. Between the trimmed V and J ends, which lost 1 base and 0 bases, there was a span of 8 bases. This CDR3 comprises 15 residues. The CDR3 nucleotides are TGTGCCAGCAGCTTAGTCCAGGGCAGCACAGATACGCAGTATTTT. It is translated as CASSLVQGSTDTQYF.

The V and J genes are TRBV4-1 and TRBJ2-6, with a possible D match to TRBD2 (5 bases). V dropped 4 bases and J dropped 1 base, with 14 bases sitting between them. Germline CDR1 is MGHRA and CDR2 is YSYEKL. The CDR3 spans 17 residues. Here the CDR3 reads CASSPFAGASGANVLTF. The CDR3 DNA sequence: TGCGCCAGCAGCCCCTTTGCGGGTGCATCTGGGGCCAACGTCCTGACTTTC.

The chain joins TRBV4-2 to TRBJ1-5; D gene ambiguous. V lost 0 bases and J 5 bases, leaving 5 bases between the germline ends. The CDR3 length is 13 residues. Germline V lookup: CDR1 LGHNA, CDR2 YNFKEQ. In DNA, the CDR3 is TGTGCCAGCAGCCAAGATGAGGATCAGCCCCAGCATTTT. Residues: CASSQDEDQPQHF.